This TCR beta chain derives from a study of cytomegalovirus exposure and HLA in healthy donors. On the study more broadly: Some 85 million unique TCRs, all from HLA-typed donors, were included in an early release of the data. The study's findings and limits: Later analysis indicated greater clonal expansion among HLA-associated TCR beta chains than among equally common other chains.

Germline CDR1 MDHEN, CDR2 SYDVKM. The CDR3 runs to 15 residues. V was pared by 2 bases and J by 4 bases, with 12 bases between. Notes on this clone: The antigen remains unidentified.

Primers: 60 Vbeta forward and 13 Jbeta reverse. As handled by the study authors: Unique TCR beta chains totaled roughly 81 million in a later count, with roughly 11 million of them shared. Sequencing was performed with immunoSEQ multiplex PCR; in TCRdb, only in-frame clones are kept and a portion is missing. V, J and clone size reflect that table, while D and trimming were determined from the DNA. The table gives under 200,000 clones; the top ten clones make up about 6% of it. The sequenced sample was PBMCs. The TCR originated in a man aged 25 to 40 in good health and CMV-seronegative. The gene calls are TRBV28 and TRBJ1-5; D remains ambiguous. The CDR3 nucleotides read TGTGCCAGCAGTTTAGACTCCGCATTAAATCAGCCCCAGCATTTT. Its protein is CASSLDSALNQPQHF.